The 3 T cell receptor beta chains below were found in one sample sequenced in a study of CD8 T cells in ankylosing spondylitis. Study-wide results and caveats: Blood from ankylosing spondylitis patients appeared to carry a characteristic roughly 8-variant TCR beta motif.

TCRdb passed the 5' RACE reads through MiXCR, listing each CDR3 protein once. The data contain hundreds of thousands of distinct CDR3 sequences, 10% to 15% of them singletons. No antigen has been assigned to these receptors. The sequenced sample consisted of blood, either unsorted or a sorted T cell fraction (not recorded which). These receptors all stem from a male donor with ankylosing spondylitis.

This chain links TRBV5-1 with TRBJ2-1, with D perhaps TRBD1 or TRBD2 (6 bases each). This CDR3 is 14 amino acids long. V was shortened by 7 bases and J by 7 bases, with 18 bases between the two germline ends. CDR1 and CDR2 (germline): SGHRS, YFSETQ. The CDR3 reads CASATGPGGNEQFF. The CDR3 DNA reads TGCGCCAGCGCGACAGGCCCAGGAGGGAATGAGCAGTTCTTC.

The chain uses TRBV20-1 and TRBJ2-1, with D unclear. The germline CDR1 and CDR2 sequences are DFQATT and SNEGSKA (reference sequence). The CDR3 is 15 amino acids. Trimming cost V 0 bases and J 9 bases, with 18 bases left between them. CDR3 sequence reads: CSARDAGSTHSEQFF. The CDR3 bases are TGCAGTGCTAGAGATGCCGGTAGCACCCACAGTGAGCAGTTCTTC.

This clonotype was seen a few times. The chain uses TRBV5-1 and TRBJ2-7; D may be TRBD2 (5 bases). Germline V lookup: CDR1 SGHRS, CDR2 YFSETQ. CDR3 length: 14 amino acids. V was cut by 0 bases and J by 3 bases, with 10 bases left in between. The chain's CDR3 is CASSLGTADYEQYF. In nucleotides, the CDR3 is TGCGCCAGCAGCTTGGGGACTGCCGACTACGAGCAGTACTTC.